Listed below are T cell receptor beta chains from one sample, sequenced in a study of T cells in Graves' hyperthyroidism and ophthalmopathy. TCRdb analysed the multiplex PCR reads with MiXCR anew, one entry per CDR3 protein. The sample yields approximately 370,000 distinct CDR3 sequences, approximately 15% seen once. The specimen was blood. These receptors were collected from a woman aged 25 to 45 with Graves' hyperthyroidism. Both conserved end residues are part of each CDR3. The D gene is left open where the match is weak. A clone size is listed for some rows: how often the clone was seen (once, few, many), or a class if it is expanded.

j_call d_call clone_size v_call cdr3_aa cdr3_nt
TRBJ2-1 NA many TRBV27 CASSFGRNNEQFF TGTGCCAGCAGTTTTGGGCGCAACAATGAGCAGTTCTTC
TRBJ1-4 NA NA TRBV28 CASSFSQVGEKLFF TGTGCCAGCAGTTTTTCCCAGGTGGGAGAAAAACTGTTTTTT
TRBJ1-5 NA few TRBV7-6 CASSMGGGNQPQHF TGTGCCAGCAGCATGGGGGGGGGTAATCAGCCCCAGCATTTT
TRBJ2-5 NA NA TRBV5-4 CASSRTWQQETQYF TGTGCCAGCAGCAGGACATGGCAACAAGAGACCCAGTACTTC
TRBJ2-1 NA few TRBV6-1 CARCLDRGVVYNEQFF TGTGCCAGGTGCCTTGATAGAGGAGTCGTTTACAATGAGCAGTTCTTC
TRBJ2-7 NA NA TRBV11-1 CASSLVRDGPTYEQYF TGTGCCAGCAGCTTGGTGAGGGACGGACCTACCTACGAGCAGTACTTC
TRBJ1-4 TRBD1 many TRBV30 CAWSVQSRGGEKLFF TGTGCCTGGAGTGTACAGTCCAGGGGGGGCGAAAAACTGTTTTTT
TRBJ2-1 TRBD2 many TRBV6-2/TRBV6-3 CASGIAGGRYNEQFF TGTGCCAGCGGAATAGCGGGAGGGCGCTACAATGAGCAGTTCTTC
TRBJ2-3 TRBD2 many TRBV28 CASSLGGDRRTDTQYF TGTGCCAGCAGTTTAGGGGGGGACCGTCGCACAGATACGCAGTATTTT
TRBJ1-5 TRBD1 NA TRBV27 CASSPLQETGDSNQPQHF TGTGCCAGCAGTCCCCTGCAGGAGACAGGGGATAGCAATCAGCCCCAGCATTTT
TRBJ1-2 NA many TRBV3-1 CASSRTGAKANYGYTF TGTGCCAGCAGCCGTACCGGGGCAAAAGCTAACTATGGCTACACCTTC
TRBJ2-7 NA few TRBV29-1 CSGKDGLSYEQYF TGCAGCGGCAAAGACGGGCTCTCCTACGAGCAGTACTTC
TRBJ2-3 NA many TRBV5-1 CASSPEGRTDTQYF TGCGCCAGCAGTCCGGAGGGCCGTACAGATACGCAGTATTTT
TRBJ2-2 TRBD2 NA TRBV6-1 CASRPGLAGRTGELFF TGTGCCAGCAGACCCGGACTAGCGGGGAGGACCGGGGAGCTGTTTTTT
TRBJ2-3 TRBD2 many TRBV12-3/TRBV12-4 CASSTGLAGRPDTQYF TGTGCCAGCAGTACAGGACTAGCGGGTAGGCCAGATACGCAGTATTTT